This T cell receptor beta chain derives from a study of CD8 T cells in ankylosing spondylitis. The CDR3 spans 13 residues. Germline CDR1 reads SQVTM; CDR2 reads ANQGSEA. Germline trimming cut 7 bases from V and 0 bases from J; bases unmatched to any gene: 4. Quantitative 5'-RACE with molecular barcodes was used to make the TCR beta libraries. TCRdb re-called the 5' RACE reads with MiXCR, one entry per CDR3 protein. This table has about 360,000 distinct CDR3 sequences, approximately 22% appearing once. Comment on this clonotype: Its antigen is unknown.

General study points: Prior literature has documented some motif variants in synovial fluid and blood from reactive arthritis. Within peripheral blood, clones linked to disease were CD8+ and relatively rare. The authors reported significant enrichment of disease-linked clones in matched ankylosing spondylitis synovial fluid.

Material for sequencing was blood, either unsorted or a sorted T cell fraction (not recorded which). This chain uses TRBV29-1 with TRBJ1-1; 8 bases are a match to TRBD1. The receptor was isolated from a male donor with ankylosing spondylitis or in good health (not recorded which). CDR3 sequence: CSAMTGVNTEAFF. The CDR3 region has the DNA TGCAGCGCCATGACAGGGGTGAACACTGAAGCTTTCTTT. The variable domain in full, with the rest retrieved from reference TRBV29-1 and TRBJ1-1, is SAVISQKPSRDICQRGTSLTIQCQVDSQVTMMFWYRQQPGQSLTLIATANQGSEATYESGFVIDKFPISRPNLTFSTLTVSNMSPEDSSIYLCSAMTGVNTEAFFGQGTRLTVV.